The 21 T cell receptor beta chains listed next were all sequenced from one sample in a study of blood T cells in healthy people across ages. Primers used in a second PCR of roughly 6 to 11 cycles were a sample-barcoded 5' primer and a J-beta primer mix. TCRdb redid the calling of the 5' RACE reads with MiXCR, one entry per CDR3 protein. The table includes 600,000 to 850,000 distinct CDR3 sequences, 20% to 25% detected once. This sample was also put to use in a study of T cells of mothers and their children.

The sequenced material came from blood. The origin of the receptors is a boy aged 5-17 years in good health.

A remark on this clonotype: At one of its ends the junction is not consistent with the germline gene, which may arise from a read error. The chain links TRBV12-3 or TRBV12-4 to TRBJ2-5; tentatively, D is TRBD1 (5 bases). The CDR3 consists of 15 residues. CDR3 loop: CASASRDEDQETHYF. The DNA for the CDR3 is TGTGCCAGCGCCAGCAGGGATGAGGACCAAGAGACCCACTACTTC.

The genes are TRBV12-5 and TRBJ2-4; D possibly corresponds to TRBD2 (6 bases). The length of the CDR3 is 15 residues. Per germline, CDR1 LGHNT and CDR2 FRNRAP. The V end lost 2 bases, the J end lost 6 bases, and 14 bases lay between the germline ends. The CDR3 region is CASGLPLGGGNIQYF. As DNA, the CDR3 is TGTGCTAGTGGTTTGCCCCTCGGGGGTGGAAACATTCAGTACTTC. The variable domain in full, completed from reference TRBV12-5 and TRBJ2-4, reads DARVTQTPRHKVTEMGQEVTMRCQPILGHNTVFWYRQTMMQGLELLAYFRNRAPLDDSGMPKDRFSAEMPDATLATLKIQPSEPRDSAVYFCASGLPLGGGNIQYFGAGTRLSVL.

The chain links TRBV4-1 to TRBJ2-5, with D perhaps matching TRBD2 (6 bases). The length of the CDR3 is 16 residues. V dropped 4 bases and J dropped 4 bases, with 19 bases sitting between them. Germline assignment: CDR1 MGHRA and CDR2 YSYEKL. Written as DNA, the CDR3 is TGCGCCAGCAGCCCGGCTATCCTCGGGGGATTAGAGACCCAGTACTTC. Translated: CASSPAILGGLETQYF.

The V call is TRBV29-1, the J call TRBJ2-1; 11 bases agree with TRBD2. Germline V gene data show CDR1 as SQVTM and CDR2 as ANQGSEA. With 0 bases clipped from V and 7 bases from J, the junction kept 14 bases outside the gene matches. The CDR3 runs to 18 residues. The CDR3 loop reads CSVEERLAGGIIMNEQFF. CDR3 DNA sequence: TGCAGCGTTGAAGAGCGGCTAGCGGGGGGAATCATTATGAATGAGCAGTTCTTC.

This rearrangement joins TRBV12-3 or TRBV12-4 to TRBJ1-1; D is ambiguous. CDR3 length: 14 amino acids. The germline V and J ends were trimmed by 4 bases and 2 bases, with 11 bases remaining between them. CDR3: CASSSSLGNTEAFF. CDR3 sequence (DNA): TGTGCCAGCAGTTCCTCCCTCGGCAACACTGAAGCTTTCTTT.

Concerning this clonotype: The missing conserved phenylalanine or tryptophan at the end of this CDR3 makes a read error likely. The chain is built from TRBV28 and TRBJ2-5; TRBD2 agrees at 10 bases. V shed 4 bases and J 4 bases; nucleotides not matched to a gene: 3. The CDR3 is made up of 14 amino acids. Germline CDR1 MDHEN, CDR2 SYDVKM. The CDR3 sequence is CASSSGLARETQYS. Here the CDR3 DNA reads TGTGCCAGCAGTTCGGGACTAGCGCGAGAGACCCAGTACTCC.

The V call is TRBV20-1, the J call TRBJ2-1; the match to TRBD2 covers 8 bases. Germline lookup yields CDR1 DFQATT and CDR2 SNEGSKA (reference sequence). The trim removed 0 bases at V and 5 bases at J, leaving 6 bases unmatched. The length of the CDR3 is 15 residues. CDR3 in DNA: TGCAGTGCTAGAGAAAGCGGGAGAATCGACAATGAGCAGTTCTTC. Protein: CSARESGRIDNEQFF.

The genes are TRBV5-1 and TRBJ2-5; TRBD2 is a possible D gene (5 bases). The length of the CDR3 is 14 residues. Trimming took 4 bases from V and 0 from J, leaving 10 bases between them. CDR1 and CDR2 from the germline V gene are SGHRS and YFSETQ. CDR3 nucleotide sequence: TGCGCCAGCAGCAAGGACTGGAACCAAGAGACCCAGTACTTC. This codes for CASSKDWNQETQYF. The whole variable domain, remainder taken from reference TRBV5-1 and TRBJ2-5, is KAGVTQTPRYLIKTRGQQVTLSCSPISGHRSVSWYQQTPGQGLQFLFEYFSETQRNKGNFPGRFSGRQFSNSRSEMNVSTLELGDSALYLCASSKDWNQETQYFGPGTRLLVL.

This clonotype has a handful of counts. The chain couples TRBV12-3 or TRBV12-4 to TRBJ1-5; 8 bases align to TRBD1. The CDR3 extends over 16 amino acids. The V gene end was trimmed by 3 bases and the J gene end by 3 bases; junction bases not matched to a gene: 7. CDR3 DNA sequence: TGTGCCAGCAGTTTGGGTGACAGGGGTTTCAATCAGCCCCAGCATTTT. This codes for CASSLGDRGFNQPQHF.

CDR3 residues: CASSYFPGREYEQYF. In nucleotides, the CDR3 is TGTGCCAGCAGCTATTTTCCGGGAAGAGAGTACGAGCAGTACTTC. This chain uses TRBV7-9 with TRBJ2-1; TRBD2 might be the D (5 bases). The J call may be faulty, since TRBJ2-7 better matches the DNA end. CDR3 length equals 15 residues. Germline V CDR1 and CDR2: SEHNR, FQNEAQ (reference sequence).

A few counts support this clonotype. The chain has TRBV9 and TRBJ2-7; possible D gene TRBD2, 5 bases. V was pared by 3 bases and J by 2 bases, with 12 bases between. Germline-derived CDR1 and CDR2 are SGDLS and YYNGEE. This CDR3 contains 14 residues. CDR3 region: CASSGRLDPYEQYF. The CDR3 DNA reads TGTGCCAGCAGCGGGAGGCTGGACCCCTACGAGCAGTACTTC.

The V and J genes are TRBV27 and TRBJ2-7; D is ambiguous. The CDR3 runs to 15 residues. The V end lost 1 base, the J end lost 0 bases, and 10 bases lay between the germline ends. Germline V lookup: CDR1 MNHEY, CDR2 SMNVEV (reference sequence). CDR3 in DNA: TGTGCCAGCAGTTTATTCGGCAGTAGCTCCTACGAGCAGTACTTC. It specifies CASSLFGSSSYEQYF.

CDR3 loop: CSALQGFEQYF. Written as DNA, the CDR3 is TGCAGTGCTCTTCAGGGTTTCGAGCAGTACTTC. The chain joins TRBV20-1 to TRBJ2-7; the D gene is possibly TRBD1 (5 bases). The germline V gene encodes CDR1 DFQATT and CDR2 SNEGSKA (reference sequence). This CDR3 comprises 11 residues. Trimming stripped 5 bases from V and 6 bases from J, with 11 bases between.

The chain employs TRBV6-2 or TRBV6-3 and TRBJ2-1; either TRBD1 or TRBD2 may fit D (5 bases each). V shed 8 bases and J shed 8 bases, with 25 bases lying between them. The CDR3 runs 16 residues. Germline assignment: CDR1 MNHEY and CDR2 SVGEGT. The CDR3: CASGRARDPIGHEQFF. CDR3 sequence (DNA): TGTGCCAGCGGAAGGGCCAGGGACCCCATAGGCCATGAGCAGTTCTTC.

The CDR3 is CASSRPGSETQYF. As DNA, the CDR3 is TGTGCCAGCAGTCGCCCAGGGTCAGAGACCCAGTACTTC. The rearrangement uses TRBV25-1 and TRBJ2-5, with D possibly being TRBD1 (5 bases). Germline V gene sequence: CDR1 MGHDK, CDR2 SYGVNS. The V gene lost 5 bases and the J gene lost 4 bases, with 11 bases spanning the gap. The CDR3 length is 13 residues.

The rearrangement links TRBV10-3 to TRBJ1-2; TRBD1 aligns across 8 bases. The CDR3 length is 18 residues. The ends lost 2 bases at V and 4 bases at J; junction bases unmatched: 15. Germline-derived CDR1 and CDR2 are ENHRY and SYGVKD. CDR3 nucleotide sequence: TGTGCCATCAGTGAGATTTGGTCTCAGGGGGCAACCCTCTATGGCTACACCTTC. Translating gives CAISEIWSQGATLYGYTF.

The J gene is TRBJ2-2, the V gene TRBV2, with D possibly matching TRBD2 (6 bases). This CDR3 has 14 amino acids. V lost 6 bases and J lost 4, with 12 bases in between. The germline V gene encodes CDR1 SNHLY and CDR2 FYNNEI. The CDR3 sequence: CASRGTAGTGELFF. CDR3 nucleotide sequence: TGTGCCAGCAGAGGGACTGCTGGCACCGGGGAGCTGTTTTTT.

This clonotype has only a few counts. This sequence joins TRBV5-1 and TRBJ2-5, with D perhaps TRBD2 (6 bases). The CDR3 totals 16 residues. V lost 2 bases and J lost 2, with 16 bases in between. Germline CDR1 reads SGHRS; CDR2 reads YFSETQ. CDR3 loop: CASSLGHFGTQETQYF. In DNA form, the CDR3 reads TGCGCCAGCAGCTTAGGACATTTTGGGACTCAAGAGACCCAGTACTTC. Together with reference TRBV5-1 and TRBJ2-5, the CDR3 gives the full variable domain: KAGVTQTPRYLIKTRGQQVTLSCSPISGHRSVSWYQQTPGQGLQFLFEYFSETQRNKGNFPGRFSGRQFSNSRSEMNVSTLELGDSALYLCASSLGHFGTQETQYFGPGTRLLVL.

The V call is TRBV25-1, the J call TRBJ1-1, with D unresolved. Germline loops: CDR1 MGHDK, CDR2 SYGVNS. The CDR3 is made up of 15 amino acids. Deletions cut 0 bases from V and 0 bases from J, with 8 bases between. Here the CDR3 reads CASSEYWQLNTEAFF. CDR3 in DNA: TGTGCCAGCAGTGAATATTGGCAGTTGAACACTGAAGCTTTCTTT.

The count of this clonotype is one. The chain combines TRBV20-1 with TRBJ2-5; 8 bases match TRBD2. This CDR3 has 14 amino acids. Germline V lookup: CDR1 DFQATT, CDR2 SNEGSKA (reference sequence). V trimming: 6 bases; J trimming: 4 bases; junction bases outside the gene matches: 10. In DNA form, the CDR3 reads TGCAGTGCCAACCAGGGTACTAGCGGAGAGACCCAGTACTTC. Its protein is CSANQGTSGETQYF.

This clonotype was seen a few times. V gene TRBV5-1 combines with J gene TRBJ2-7; D unclear. Germline CDR1 SGHRS, CDR2 YFSETQ. The CDR3 is 14 amino acids. V gave up 4 bases and J gave up 0 bases, with 11 bases separating them. The CDR3 reads CASSTLWGSYEQYF. CDR3 nucleotide sequence: TGCGCCAGCAGCACTCTTTGGGGCTCCTACGAGCAGTACTTC.